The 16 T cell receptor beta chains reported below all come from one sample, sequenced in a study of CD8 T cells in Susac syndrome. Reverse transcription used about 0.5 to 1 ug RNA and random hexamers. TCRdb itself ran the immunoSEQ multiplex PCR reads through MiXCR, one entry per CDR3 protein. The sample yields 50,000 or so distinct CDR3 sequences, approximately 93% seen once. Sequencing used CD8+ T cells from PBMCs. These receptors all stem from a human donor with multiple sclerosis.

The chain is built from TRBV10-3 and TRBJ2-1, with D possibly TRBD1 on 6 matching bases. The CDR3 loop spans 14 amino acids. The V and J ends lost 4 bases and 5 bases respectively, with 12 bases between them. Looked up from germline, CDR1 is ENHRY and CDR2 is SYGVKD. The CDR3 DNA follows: TGTGCCATCAGTGTTGGTGGGGGCGACAATGAGCAGTTCTTC. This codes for CAISVGGGDNEQFF.

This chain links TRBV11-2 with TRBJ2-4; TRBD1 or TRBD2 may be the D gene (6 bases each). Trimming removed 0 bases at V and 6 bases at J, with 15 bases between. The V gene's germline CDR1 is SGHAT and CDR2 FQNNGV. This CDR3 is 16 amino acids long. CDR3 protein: CASSLDPGARGNIQYF. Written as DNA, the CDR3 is TGTGCCAGCAGCTTAGATCCGGGGGCTCGGGGAAACATTCAGTACTTC.

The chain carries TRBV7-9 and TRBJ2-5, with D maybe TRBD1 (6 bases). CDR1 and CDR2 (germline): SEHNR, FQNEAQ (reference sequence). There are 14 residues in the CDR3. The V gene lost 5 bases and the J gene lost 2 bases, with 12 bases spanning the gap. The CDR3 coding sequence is TGTGCCAGCAGCGTACCGGGACATCAAGAGACCCAGTACTTC. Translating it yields CASSVPGHQETQYF.

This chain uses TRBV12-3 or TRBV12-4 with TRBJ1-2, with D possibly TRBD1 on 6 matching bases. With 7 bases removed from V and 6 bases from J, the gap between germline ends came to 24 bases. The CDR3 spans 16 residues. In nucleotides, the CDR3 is TGTGCCAGCACGGGGGGACAACCGATCCTACGCGATGGCTACACCTTC. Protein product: CASTGGQPILRDGYTF.

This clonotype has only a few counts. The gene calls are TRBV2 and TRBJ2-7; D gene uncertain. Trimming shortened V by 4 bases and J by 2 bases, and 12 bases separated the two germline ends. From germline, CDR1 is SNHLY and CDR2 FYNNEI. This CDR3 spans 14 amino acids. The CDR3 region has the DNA TGTGCCAGCAGTGCCGAAGGGAAACCCTACGAGCAGTACTTC. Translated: CASSAEGKPYEQYF. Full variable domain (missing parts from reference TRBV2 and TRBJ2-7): EPEVTQTPSHQVTQMGQEVILRCVPISNHLYFYWYRQILGQKVEFLVSFYNNEISEKSEIFDDQFSVERPDGSNFTLKIRSTKLEDSAMYFCASSAEGKPYEQYFGPGTRLTVT.

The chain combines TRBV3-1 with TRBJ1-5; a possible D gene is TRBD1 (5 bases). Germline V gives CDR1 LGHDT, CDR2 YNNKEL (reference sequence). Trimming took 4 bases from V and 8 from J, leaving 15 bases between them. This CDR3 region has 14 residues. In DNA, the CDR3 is TGTGCCAGCAGCCCATCAGGGTTAGGTAAGCCCCAGCATTTT. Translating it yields CASSPSGLGKPQHF.

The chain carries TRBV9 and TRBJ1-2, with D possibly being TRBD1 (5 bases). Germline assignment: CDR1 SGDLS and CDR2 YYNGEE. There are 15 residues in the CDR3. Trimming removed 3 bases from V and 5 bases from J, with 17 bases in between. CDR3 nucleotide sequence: TGTGCCAGCAGCGCGCTGTCGACAGCGGGGTATGGCTACACCTTC. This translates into CASSALSTAGYGYTF.

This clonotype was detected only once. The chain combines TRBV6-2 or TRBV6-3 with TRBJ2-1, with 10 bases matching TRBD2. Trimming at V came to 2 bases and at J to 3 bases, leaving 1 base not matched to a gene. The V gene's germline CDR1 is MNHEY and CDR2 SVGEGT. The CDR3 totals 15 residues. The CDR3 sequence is CASSYLAGVYNEQFF. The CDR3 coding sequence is TGTGCCAGCAGTTACCTAGCGGGGGTCTACAATGAGCAGTTCTTC.

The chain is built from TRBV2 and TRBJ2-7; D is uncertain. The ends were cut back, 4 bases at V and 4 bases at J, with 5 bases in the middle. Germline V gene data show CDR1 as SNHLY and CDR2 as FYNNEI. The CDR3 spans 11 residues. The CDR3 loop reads CASSGQYEQYF. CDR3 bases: TGTGCCAGCAGTGGACAATACGAGCAGTACTTC.

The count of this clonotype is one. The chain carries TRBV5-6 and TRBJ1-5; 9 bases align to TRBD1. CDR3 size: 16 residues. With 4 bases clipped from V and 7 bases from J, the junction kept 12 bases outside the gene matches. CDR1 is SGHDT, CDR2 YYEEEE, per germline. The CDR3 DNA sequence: TGTGCCAGCAGCGAAATCGGACAGGGGTTTGACCAGCCCCAGCATTTT. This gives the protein CASSEIGQGFDQPQHF.

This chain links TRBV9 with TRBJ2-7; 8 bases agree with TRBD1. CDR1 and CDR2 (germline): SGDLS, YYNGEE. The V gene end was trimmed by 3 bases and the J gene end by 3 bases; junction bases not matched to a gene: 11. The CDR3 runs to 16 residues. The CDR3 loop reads CASSARIQGGNYEQYF. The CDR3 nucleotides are TGTGCCAGCAGCGCAAGGATACAGGGGGGAAACTACGAGCAGTACTTC.

For the CDR3, the DNA is TGTGCCAGCAGCTTCAAAGAGACCCAGTACTTC. Translating gives CASSFKETQYF. The chain employs TRBV7-9 and TRBJ2-5; D not resolved. The CDR3 is 11 residues long. Germline values: CDR1 SEHNR, CDR2 FQNEAQ (reference sequence). Deletions cut 3 bases from V and 3 bases from J, with 2 bases between.

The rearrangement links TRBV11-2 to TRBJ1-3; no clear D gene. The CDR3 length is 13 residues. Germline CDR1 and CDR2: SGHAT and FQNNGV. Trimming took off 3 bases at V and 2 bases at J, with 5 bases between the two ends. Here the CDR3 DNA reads TGTGCCAGCAGCTTGGGGACTGGAAACACCATATATTTT. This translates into CASSLGTGNTIYF.

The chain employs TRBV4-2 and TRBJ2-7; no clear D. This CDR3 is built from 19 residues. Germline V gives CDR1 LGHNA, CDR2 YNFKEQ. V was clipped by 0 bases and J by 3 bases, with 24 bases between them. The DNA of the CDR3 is TGTGCCAGCAGCCAAGAGATAGGGTGGTCGGCAGGCATGGGCTACGAGCAGTACTTC. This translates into CASSQEIGWSAGMGYEQYF.

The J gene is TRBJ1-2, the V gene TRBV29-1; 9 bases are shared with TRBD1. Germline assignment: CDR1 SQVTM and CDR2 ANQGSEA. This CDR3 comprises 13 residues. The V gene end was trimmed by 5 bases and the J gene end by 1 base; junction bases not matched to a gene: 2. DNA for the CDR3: TGCAGCGTTTGGGACAGGGATAACTATGGCTACACCTTC. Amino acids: CSVWDRDNYGYTF. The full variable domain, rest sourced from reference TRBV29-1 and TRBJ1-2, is SAVISQKPSRDICQRGTSLTIQCQVDSQVTMMFWYRQQPGQSLTLIATANQGSEATYESGFVIDKFPISRPNLTFSTLTVSNMSPEDSSIYLCSVWDRDNYGYTFGSGTRLTVV.

Here the CDR3 DNA reads TGTGCCAGCAGTGCACGACAGGGGCGCGGCTACACCTTC. This codes for CASSARQGRGYTF. The rearrangement joins TRBV12-3 or TRBV12-4 to TRBJ1-2; 8 bases align to TRBD1. This CDR3 has 13 amino acids. Germline trimming cut 5 bases from V and 8 bases from J; bases unmatched to any gene: 7.